This TCR beta chain was sequenced during a study of cytomegalovirus exposure and HLA in healthy donors. Study summary: Some 80 million unique TCR sequences came from HLA-typed donors in an early release. Study results and caveats: Later, an analysis found that common viral pathogens appeared to be linked with several of the most significant clusters. The availability of immune exposure information extended only to CMV serostatus.

The CDR3 is made up of 14 amino acids. Germline V gives CDR1 SGHNT, CDR2 YYREEE (reference sequence). Deletions cut 0 bases from V and 7 bases from J, with 14 bases between. With 60 Vbeta and 13 Jbeta primers, the PCR was carried out. Some clones are missing from TCRdb's copy, which holds only in-frame ones; the method was immunoSEQ multiplex PCR. The sample lists some 80,000 clones; 75% to 80% were seen once. A note on this clone: Its antigen is undetermined.

Sequencing input: PBMCs. This clonotype was sampled from a man between 35 and 55 years old in good health and CMV-seronegative. The chain combines TRBV5-4 with TRBJ2-7, with TRBD2 as a possible D gene (6 bases). The CDR3 nucleotides read TGTGCCAGCAGCTTGGAGGGAGCAGGGAGGGAGCAGTACTTC. This sequence encodes CASSLEGAGREQYF.